Listed below are T cell receptor beta chains from one sample, sequenced in a study of shared clonotypes between healthy human individuals. This table comes from immunoSEQ multiplex PCR, and its TCRdb copy is limited to in-frame clones, with some not included. The data show hundreds of thousands of clones, with 60% to 80% seen just once and 1.8% held by the top ten. Sequenced input: memory CD4+ T cells sorted from blood. These receptors all stem from a woman in her 30s in good health. Both conserved end residues are part of each CDR3. D genes are given only for firm matches. Not every row has a clone size; where given, it reads once, few, many or a size class.

TRBV6-1	TRBJ1-5	.	.	13	CASIISGNQPQHF
TRBV5-1	TRBJ1-1	.	TRBD1	16	CASRTNPGTGKTEAFF
TRBV11-2	TRBJ2-1	.	.	15	CASSLGSGSYNEQFF
TRBV11-3	TRBJ1-1	.	TRBD1	15	CASSFGQGGYTEAFF
TRBV6-5	TRBJ2-7	.	.	11	CASSRGERQYF
TRBV5-1	TRBJ2-7	once	.	15	CASSLGAGYSYEQYF
TRBV5-8	TRBJ1-5	.	.	16	CASSLGQKLSNQPQHF
TRBV7-2	TRBJ2-1	.	TRBD2	14	CASSQTSVYNEQFF
TRBV5-1	TRBJ2-7	.	TRBD1	15	CASSLATGTGAEQYF
TRBV19	TRBJ2-1	.	TRBD2	16	CASSTLAGPSYNEQFF
TRBV6-5	TRBJ2-7	.	.	13	CASRGHNIYEQYF
TRBV4-1	TRBJ2-3	.	TRBD2	19	CASSHPPASSGRMTDTQYF
TRBV5-6	TRBJ2-3	.	TRBD2	14	CASSQLAGPDTQYF
TRBV6-5	TRBJ2-1	.	.	14	CASSRSRLTNRQFF
TRBV27	TRBJ1-3	few	.	19	CASSPPGQIKRYSGNTIYF
TRBV20-1	TRBJ1-1	.	.	10	CSASLRAAFF
TRBV7-9	TRBJ1-1	.	.	15	CASSFPLNTGTEAFF
TRBV5-1	TRBJ1-1	few	TRBD1	15	CASSWDRVMNTEAFF
TRBV2	TRBJ1-1	.	.	13	CASSSGQSFEAFF
TRBV10-3	TRBJ2-7	.	TRBD2	13	CAIRAGVGYEQYF
TRBV11-2	TRBJ1-1	.	.	13	CASSLLGGTEAFF
TRBV25-1	TRBJ2-5	.	.	11	CASSDFETQYF
TRBV28	TRBJ2-7	.	.	15	CASSSFGGNSYEQYF
TRBV4-1	TRBJ1-5	medium-sized	.	14	CASSQETGNQPQHF
TRBV13	TRBJ2-7	.	.	15	CASSLGQGTSYEQYF
TRBV29-1	TRBJ1-1	.	.	10	CSAADQEAFF
TRBV14	TRBJ2-1	.	.	14	CASSQVSGFNEQFF
TRBV19	TRBJ1-2	.	.	16	CASSTLDRILGYGYTF
TRBV29-1	TRBJ1-1	once	.	13	CSVVVSMNTEAFF
TRBV25-1	TRBJ2-3	few	.	13	CASTGTSTDTQYF
TRBV19	TRBJ2-1	.	.	13	CASSIWGGHEQFF
TRBV28	TRBJ1-2	few	TRBD1	16	CASSYQPTRDRGSDTF
TRBV2	TRBJ2-5	.	.	11	CASRDGGMQYF
TRBV6-5	TRBJ2-2	.	.	16	CASSYGGGGGTGELFF
TRBV4-2	TRBJ2-7	.	TRBD2	15	CASTPGTSDLYEQYF
TRBV2	TRBJ2-3	.	.	14	CASNGFTSTDTQYF
TRBV19	TRBJ2-7	.	.	15	CASSVWGGSAYEQYF
TRBV14	TRBJ2-7	.	.	17	CASSPARRGYSSYEQYF
TRBV21-1	TRBJ2-7	.	.	13	CASCDRFSYEQYF
TRBV28	TRBJ1-2	.	.	14	CASTPTRTNYGYTF
TRBV7-2	TRBJ1-5	.	.	16	CASSLAGWVSRTAQHF
TRBV27	TRBJ2-1	once	.	14	CASSNFRTYNEQFF
TRBV9	TRBJ1-2	few	.	15	CASSVQGVPVYGYTF
TRBV5-1	TRBJ1-2	.	TRBD1	15	CASSPETGRDYGYTF
TRBV6-5	TRBJ2-2	.	.	14	CASRQQGNTGELFF
TRBV7-9	TRBJ2-2	.	TRBD2	15	CASSLGTSLIGELFF
TRBV7-8	TRBJ2-3	once	TRBD2	15	CASSFTGTRTDTQYF
TRBV18	TRBJ2-5	many	.	13	CASSSQGSETQYF
TRBV5-1	TRBJ2-3	many	.	15	CASSWRGEEEDTQYF
TRBV30	TRBJ1-2	.	TRBD1	14	CAWSVSGTGHGYTF
TRBV28	TRBJ1-1	.	.	14	CASSVLGVSTEAFF
TRBV6-1	TRBJ1-1	once	.	13	CAGGGMVNTEAFF